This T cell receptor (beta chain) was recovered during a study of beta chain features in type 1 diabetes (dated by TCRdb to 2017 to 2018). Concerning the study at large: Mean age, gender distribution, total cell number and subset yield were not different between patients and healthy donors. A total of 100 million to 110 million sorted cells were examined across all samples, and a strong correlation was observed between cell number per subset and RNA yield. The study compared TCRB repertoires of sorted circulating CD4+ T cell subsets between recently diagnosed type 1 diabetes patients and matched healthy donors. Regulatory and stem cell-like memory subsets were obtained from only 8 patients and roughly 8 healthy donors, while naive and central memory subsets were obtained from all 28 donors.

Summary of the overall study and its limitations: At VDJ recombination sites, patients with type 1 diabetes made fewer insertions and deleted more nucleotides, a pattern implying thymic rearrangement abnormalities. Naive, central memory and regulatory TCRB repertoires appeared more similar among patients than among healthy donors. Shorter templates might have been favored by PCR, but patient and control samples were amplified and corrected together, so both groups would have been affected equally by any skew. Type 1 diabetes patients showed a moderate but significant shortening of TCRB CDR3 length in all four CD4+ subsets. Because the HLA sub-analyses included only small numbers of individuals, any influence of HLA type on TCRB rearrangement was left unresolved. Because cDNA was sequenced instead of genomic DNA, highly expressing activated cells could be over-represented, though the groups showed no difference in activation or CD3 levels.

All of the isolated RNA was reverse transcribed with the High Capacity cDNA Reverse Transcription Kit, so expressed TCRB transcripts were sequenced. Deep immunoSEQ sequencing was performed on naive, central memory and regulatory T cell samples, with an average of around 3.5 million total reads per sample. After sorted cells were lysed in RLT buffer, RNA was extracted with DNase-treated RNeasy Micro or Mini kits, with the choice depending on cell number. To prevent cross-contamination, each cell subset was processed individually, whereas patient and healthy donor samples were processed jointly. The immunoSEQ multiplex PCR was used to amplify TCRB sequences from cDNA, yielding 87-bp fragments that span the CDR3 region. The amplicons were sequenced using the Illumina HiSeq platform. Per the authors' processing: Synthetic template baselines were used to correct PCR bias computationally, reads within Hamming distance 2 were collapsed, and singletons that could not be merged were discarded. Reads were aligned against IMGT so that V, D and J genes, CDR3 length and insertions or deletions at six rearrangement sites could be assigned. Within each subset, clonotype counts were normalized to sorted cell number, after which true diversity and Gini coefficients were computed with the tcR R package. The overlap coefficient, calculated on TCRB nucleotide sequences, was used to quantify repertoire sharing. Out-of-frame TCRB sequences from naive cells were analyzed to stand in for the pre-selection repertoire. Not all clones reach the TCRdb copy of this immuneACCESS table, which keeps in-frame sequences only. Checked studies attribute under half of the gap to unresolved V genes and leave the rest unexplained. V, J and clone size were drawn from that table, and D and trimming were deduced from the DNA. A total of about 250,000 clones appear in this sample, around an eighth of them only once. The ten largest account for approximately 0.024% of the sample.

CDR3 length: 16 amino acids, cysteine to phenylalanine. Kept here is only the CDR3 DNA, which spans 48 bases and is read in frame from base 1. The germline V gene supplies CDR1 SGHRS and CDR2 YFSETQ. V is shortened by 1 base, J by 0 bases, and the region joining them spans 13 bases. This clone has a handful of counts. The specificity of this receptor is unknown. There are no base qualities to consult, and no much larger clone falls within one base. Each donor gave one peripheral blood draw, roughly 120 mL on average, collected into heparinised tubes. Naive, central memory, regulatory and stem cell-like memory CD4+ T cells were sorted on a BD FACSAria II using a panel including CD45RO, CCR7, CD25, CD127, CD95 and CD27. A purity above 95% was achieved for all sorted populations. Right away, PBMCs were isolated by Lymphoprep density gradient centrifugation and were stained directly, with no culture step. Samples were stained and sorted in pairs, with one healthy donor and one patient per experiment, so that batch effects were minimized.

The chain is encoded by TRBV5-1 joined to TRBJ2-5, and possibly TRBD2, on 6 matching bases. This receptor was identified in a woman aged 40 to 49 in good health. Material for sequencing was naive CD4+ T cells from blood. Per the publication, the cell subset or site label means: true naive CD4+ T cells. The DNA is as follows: TGCGCCAGCAGCTTGAGTATGGGGGGATACCAAGAGACCCAGTACTTC. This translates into CASSLSMGGYQETQYF.